This T cell receptor (beta chain) came from a study of Ad26.COV2.S vaccination and SARS-CoV-2 variants. Study summary: Trial arm assignment for the donor was COV1001 Ad26.COV2.S. Each vaccinee took Ad26.COV2.S intramuscularly, once or twice 56 days apart.

Germline V gene lookup returns CDR1 GTSNPN and CDR2 SVGIG (reference sequence). The CDR3 is made up of 12 amino acids. Deletions cut 8 bases from V and 3 bases from J, with 14 bases between. Sequencing was performed with immunoSEQ multiplex PCR; in TCRdb, only in-frame clones are kept and a portion is missing. Of 300,000 to 400,000 clones listed, around 86% are singletons. Treatment in this sample: some 20 received Ad26.COV2.S at low or high dose, single or two shots; about 5 received placebo; per-sample allocation not given. Vaccine and placebo recipients were sampled on day 63 after the first injection.

The source is a person between 18 and 65 years old who received the Ad26.COV2.S COVID-19 vaccine or a placebo. This sample comprised peripheral blood, obtained in a trial of Ad26.COV2.S vaccine versus placebo. This chain connects TRBV30 to TRBJ2-7, with TRBD2 as a possible D gene (5 bases). CDR3 protein: CAGLSSGYEQYF. Here the CDR3 DNA reads TGTGCCGGACTCTCATCAGGCTACGAGCAGTACTTC.